This TCR beta chain was profiled in a study of blood T cells in healthy people across ages. V was pared by 6 bases and J by 1 base, with 18 bases between. Germline V gene data show CDR1 as MNHNY and CDR2 as SVGAGI (reference sequence). The CDR3 has 16 residues. Then a second PCR, running roughly 7 to 11 cycles, was carried out with a sample-barcoded 5' primer and a J-beta primer mix. TCRdb independently ran MiXCR on the 5' RACE reads; one entry per CDR3 protein. The table records under 1,000,000 distinct CDR3 sequences, 46% of them present only once. Sequences were obtained from blood. The chain couples TRBV6-6 to TRBJ1-1; no firm D call. The clonotype comes from a man older than 75 in good health. CDR3 DNA sequence: TGTGCCAGCAGACCCCGCGTAGTGTATTGGAACACTGAAGCTTTCTTT. Protein sequence: CASRPRVVYWNTEAFF.